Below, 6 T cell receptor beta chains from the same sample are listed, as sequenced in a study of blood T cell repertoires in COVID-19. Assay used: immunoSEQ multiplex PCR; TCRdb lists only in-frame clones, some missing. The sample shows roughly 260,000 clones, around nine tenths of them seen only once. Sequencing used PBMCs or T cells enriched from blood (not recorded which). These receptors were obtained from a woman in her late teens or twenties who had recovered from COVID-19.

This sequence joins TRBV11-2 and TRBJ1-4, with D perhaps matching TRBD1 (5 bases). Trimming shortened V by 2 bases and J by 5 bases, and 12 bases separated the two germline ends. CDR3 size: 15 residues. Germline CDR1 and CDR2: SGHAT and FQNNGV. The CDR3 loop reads CASSLLGVLNEKLFF. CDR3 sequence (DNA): TGTGCCAGCAGCTTATTAGGGGTCTTAAATGAAAAACTGTTTTTT. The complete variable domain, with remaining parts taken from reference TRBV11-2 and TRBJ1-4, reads EAGVAQSPRYKIIEKRQSVAFWCNPISGHATLYWYQQILGQGPKLLIQFQNNGVVDDSQLPKDRFSAERLKGVDSTLKIQPAKLEDSAVYLCASSLLGVLNEKLFFGSGTQLSVL.

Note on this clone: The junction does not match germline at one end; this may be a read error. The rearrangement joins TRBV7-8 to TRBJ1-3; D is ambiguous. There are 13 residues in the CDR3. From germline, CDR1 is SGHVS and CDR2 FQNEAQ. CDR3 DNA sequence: TGTGCCAGCAGCCGCCACTCTGAAAACACCATATATTTT. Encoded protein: CASSRHSENTIYF.

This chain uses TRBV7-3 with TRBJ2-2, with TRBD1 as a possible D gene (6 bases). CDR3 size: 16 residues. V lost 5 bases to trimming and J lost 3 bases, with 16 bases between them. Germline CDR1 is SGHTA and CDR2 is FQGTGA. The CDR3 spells CASSLQTGLDTGELFF. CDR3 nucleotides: TGTGCCAGCAGCCTACAAACAGGGTTAGACACCGGGGAGCTGTTTTTT.

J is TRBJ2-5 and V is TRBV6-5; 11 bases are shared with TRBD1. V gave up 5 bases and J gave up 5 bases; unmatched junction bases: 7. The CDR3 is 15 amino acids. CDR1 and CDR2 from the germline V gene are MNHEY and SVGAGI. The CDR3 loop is CASSTGQGAGETQYF. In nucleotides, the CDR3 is TGTGCCAGCAGTACCGGACAGGGGGCAGGGGAGACCCAGTACTTC.

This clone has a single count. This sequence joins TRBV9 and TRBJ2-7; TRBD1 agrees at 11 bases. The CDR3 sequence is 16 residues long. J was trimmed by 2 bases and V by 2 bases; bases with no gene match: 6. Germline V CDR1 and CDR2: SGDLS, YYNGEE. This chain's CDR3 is CASSVSWGQGAYEQYF. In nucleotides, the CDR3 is TGTGCCAGCAGCGTCTCCTGGGGACAGGGGGCCTACGAGCAGTACTTC.

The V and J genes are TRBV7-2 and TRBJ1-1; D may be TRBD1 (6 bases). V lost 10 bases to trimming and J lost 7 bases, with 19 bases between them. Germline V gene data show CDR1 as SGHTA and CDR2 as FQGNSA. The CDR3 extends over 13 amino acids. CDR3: CANTFRGGIEAFF. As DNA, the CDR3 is TGTGCCAACACTTTTCGGGGGGGCATTGAAGCTTTCTTT.